This entry features one TCR beta chain sequence. The antigen is unknown. A multiplex PCR was run with 60 Vbeta primers and 13 Jbeta primers. Profiling relied on immunoSEQ multiplex PCR, and the TCRdb table lists in-frame clones only, not all of them. The sample contains a few hundred thousand clones, roughly 80% of which appear only once. These data originate in a study of cytomegalovirus exposure and HLA in healthy donors. General study findings and limits: It was reported in a later analysis that an Asian-associated ancestry cluster showed fewer N-insertions than the roughly 670-donor mean. Earlier analysis yielded a pattern in which most TCR beta V segments were productive about 90% or about 30% of the time. In presence/absence analyses, roughly uniform sequencing depth across donors was assumed. Prediction of most subjects' HLA-A and HLA-B alleles by TCR beta sequences was reportedly accurate.

This CDR3 is 13 amino acids long. V was cut by 5 bases and J by 4 bases, with 11 bases left in between. The germline V gene has CDR1 LNHNV and CDR2 YYDKDF (reference sequence). This TCR derives from a girl aged 2 to 9 in good health and CMV-seronegative. V gene TRBV15 combines with J gene TRBJ1-2; D remains ambiguous. Sequencing was done on a sample of PBMCs. For the CDR3, the DNA is TGTGCCACCAGCCAGGTTCTTGCCTATGGCTACACCTTC. This codes for CATSQVLAYGYTF.